This T cell receptor beta chain was sequenced during a study of neoadjuvant anti-PD-1 for oral cavity cancer (TCRdb year 2021). At the level of the whole study: Patients mostly received three to four biweekly doses of nivolumab at 3 mg/kg before curative-intent surgical resection. A fourth nivolumab dose was given around day 43 to patients without progression, and definitive surgical resection was performed in those patients on days 50-56. A 33% response rate was observed in the parent correlative cohort, in which around eleven patients were included. Under RECIST 1.1, a patient counted as a responder if showing complete response, partial response or stable disease, and as a non-responder if showing progression.

For deep sequencing, PBMC libraries mostly used around 480 ng of input genomic DNA, with six replicates for each sample. The immunoSEQ hsTCRbeta kit was used to prepare TCRbeta libraries, following the manufacturer's instructions. Sequencing of the completed libraries took place using an Illumina NovaSeq 6000 S4 flow cell after they had been pooled to roughly 3.2 nM. The authors' pipeline ran thus. The immunoSEQ Analyzer handled quality control and preprocessing of the raw data. The analysis was restricted to productive rearrangements, with each unique CDR3 amino acid sequence defining a clonotype. Repertoire clonality was estimated as the Gini-Simpson index, which was calculated using the R package tcR. Student's t test was used to compare Gini indices, and Pearson correlation was used to assess associations with tumor size change. In its TCRdb copy, this immuneACCESS table keeps in-frame sequences only and misses some clones. Where compared with another copy, unresolved V genes explain less than half of these, and the others have no known cause. The V and J calls and the clone size are those of that table, but D and trimming were determined from the DNA. The sample has around 81,000 clones on record, approximately 80% of them singletons. Around 3.1% of the sample is held by the ten biggest clonotypes.

Per the publication, the time point label means: before neoadjuvant nivolumab. None of the patients had received prior systemic or radiation treatment, and all were newly diagnosed with stage II-IVA oral cavity squamous cell carcinoma. The cohort was composed of patients with HPV-negative, locally advanced oral cavity squamous cell carcinoma. Peripheral blood mononuclear cells were analyzed directly and were not maintained or expanded in culture. Samples were obtained from a longitudinal correlative study of a single-arm phase II trial of neoadjuvant nivolumab in oral cavity squamous cell carcinoma. Subject-matched pre- and post-treatment PBMCs and tumors from three responders and three non-responders were subjected to genomic DNA-based TCRbeta sequencing. Peripheral blood mononuclear cells were collected before nivolumab treatment and again after treatment, at the time of surgery. Genomic DNA was isolated from PBMCs using the Maxwell RSC DNA from Cells kit.

With regard to this clone: There is no known antigen for this receptor. No clone much larger than this one lies a single base away; base qualities are absent.

CDR1 and CDR2, per the germline V gene (reference sequence), are GTSNPN and SVGIG. From its cysteine to its phenylalanine, the CDR3 spans 13 amino acids. CDR3 DNA is the only sequence kept; it has 39 bases, read in frame from the first base. Deletion took 5 bases off V and 0 bases off J, with a span of 8 bases between the germline ends. The paper's findings and limits, for the study overall: After neoadjuvant nivolumab, significantly higher T cell clonality (Gini index) was found within PBMCs in non-responders than in responders. Higher pretreatment blood Treg/Th17 ratios correlated with both higher pretreatment blood TCRbeta clonality and lower post-treatment tumor TCRbeta clonality. Only a few patients per response group were included in the TCR analyses, and larger cohorts for validation were called for by the authors.

This receptor was identified in a person between 40 and 80 years old with oral cavity squamous cell carcinoma. The chain was built from TRBV30 and TRBJ1-5; no D segment can be confidently identified. The source material was PBMCs, sampled before nivolumab (anti-PD-1) treatment. The CDR3 reads as follows: CAWGVDSNQPQHF. In nucleotide form, the sequence is TGTGCCTGGGGGGTTGATAGCAATCAGCCCCAGCATTTT.